What follows are 3 T cell receptor beta chains derived from one specimen sequenced in a study of cytomegalovirus exposure and HLA in healthy donors. The PCR employed 60 Vbeta primers together with 13 Jbeta primers. TCRdb's copy holds only in-frame clones and misses some; the assay was immunoSEQ multiplex PCR. Counted here are around 200,000 clones, around 77% occurring once; the ten biggest clones make up approximately 2%. The sample taken for sequencing was PBMCs. These receptors all stem from a man aged 25 to 45 in good health and CMV-seronegative.

The chain uses TRBV28 and TRBJ2-7; tentative D call: TRBD2 (6 bases). The CDR3 loop spans 11 amino acids. The germline gives CDR1 MDHEN, CDR2 SYDVKM. The V gene lost 11 bases and the J gene lost 3 bases, with 11 bases spanning the gap. As DNA, the CDR3 is TGTGCCTCGGAGGGAAACTACGAGCAGTACTTC. Its translation: CASEGNYEQYF.

The J gene is TRBJ2-3, the V gene TRBV27, with TRBD2 identical over 11 bases. Per germline, CDR1 MNHEY and CDR2 SMNVEV (reference sequence). The CDR3 has 17 residues. The junction had 14 bases not matched to a gene; V was cut back by 6 bases and J by 6 bases. CDR3 sequence reads: CASSLAGTSGSKDTQYF. The CDR3, as DNA: TGTGCCAGCAGCTTAGCAGGGACTAGCGGTAGTAAGGATACGCAGTATTTT.

The chain links TRBV9 to TRBJ1-4; tentatively, D is TRBD1 (6 bases). There are 17 residues in the CDR3. Trimming cost V 0 bases and J 2 bases, with 14 bases left between them. Looked up from germline, CDR1 is SGDLS and CDR2 is YYNGEE. This CDR3 reads CASSVEPGVATNEKLFF. For the CDR3, the DNA is TGTGCCAGCAGCGTAGAGCCAGGGGTCGCGACTAATGAAAAACTGTTTTTT.